This TCR beta chain was recovered during a study of T-cell memory formation after mild COVID-19. Whole-study results and caveats: Contracting clones from day 15 to 85 had balanced CD4/CD8; later expanders favoured CD4+. There was no confirmation that second-wave clones peaking on day 37 were SARS-CoV-2 specific.

On this clonotype: Its antigen is not known.

V lost 8 bases and J 5 bases, leaving 12 bases between the germline ends. There are 12 residues in the CDR3. Germline CDR1 and CDR2: SEHNR and FQNEAQ (reference sequence). TCRdb fed the 5' RACE reads into MiXCR, producing one record per CDR3 protein. In the table there are 550,000 to 600,000 distinct CDR3 sequences, about a fifth of which are singletons. What was sequenced was PBMCs or a T cell subset sorted from them (not recorded which). The clonotype originates from an adult woman who had mild COVID-19 (a few samples of this study predate the infection). Cell type and time point are not known. The chain recombines TRBV7-9 with TRBJ1-1, with D possibly matching TRBD1 (5 bases). The CDR3 sequence: CASGTGGTEAFF. In DNA form, the CDR3 reads TGTGCCAGCGGGACGGGCGGAACTGAAGCTTTCTTT.